In this sample, the clone carrying this T cell receptor (beta chain) turned up a few times. The record originates from a study of blood T cells in healthy people across ages. A J-beta primer mix and a sample-barcoded 5' primer were used in a second PCR of about 7 to 12 cycles. TCRdb fed the 5' RACE reads into MiXCR, producing one record per CDR3 protein. This sample has roughly 560,000 distinct CDR3 sequences, with around 24% found just once. Peripheral blood, approximately 10 milliliters per donor, was collected. The same data also went into a second study, on T cells of mothers and their children. Turning to that study: No persistent microchimeric T cell clones were detected.

The sample consisted of blood. This TCR derives from a boy aged 5-17 years in good health.

CDR3 nucleotides: TGCAGTGCCCCCGGACAGGGAGCAAATGAGCAGTTCTTC. Encoded protein: CSAPGQGANEQFF. The genes are TRBV20-1 and TRBJ2-1; 8 bases match TRBD1. The CDR3 totals 13 residues. Losses at the gene ends were 6 bases for V and 7 bases for J; bases not matched to a gene: 8. Germline V gene lookup returns CDR1 DFQATT and CDR2 SNEGSKA (reference sequence).